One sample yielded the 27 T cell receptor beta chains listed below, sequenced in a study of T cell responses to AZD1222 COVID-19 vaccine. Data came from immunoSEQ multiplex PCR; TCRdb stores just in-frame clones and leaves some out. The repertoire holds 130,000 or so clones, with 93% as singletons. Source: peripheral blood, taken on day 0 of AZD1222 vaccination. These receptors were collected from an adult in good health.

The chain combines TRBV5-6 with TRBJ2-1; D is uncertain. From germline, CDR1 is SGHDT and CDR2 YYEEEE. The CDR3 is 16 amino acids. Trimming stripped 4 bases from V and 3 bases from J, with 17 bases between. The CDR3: CASSPLGRHFYNEQFF. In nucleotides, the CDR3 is TGTGCCAGCAGCCCCTTGGGCAGACACTTCTACAATGAGCAGTTCTTC.

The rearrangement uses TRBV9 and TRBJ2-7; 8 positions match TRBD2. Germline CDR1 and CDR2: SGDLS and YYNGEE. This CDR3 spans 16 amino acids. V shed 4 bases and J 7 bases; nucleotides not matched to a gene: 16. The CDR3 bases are TGTGCCAGCAGCCCCAATGTCGGGACTAGGGGCCAGGAGCAGTACTTC. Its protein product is CASSPNVGTRGQEQYF.

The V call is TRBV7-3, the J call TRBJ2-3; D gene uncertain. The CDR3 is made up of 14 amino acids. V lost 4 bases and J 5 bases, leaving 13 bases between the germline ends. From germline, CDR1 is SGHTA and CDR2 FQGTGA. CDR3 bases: TGTGCCAGCAGCTCAGCAGATGGGGTAGATACGCAGTATTTT. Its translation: CASSSADGVDTQYF.

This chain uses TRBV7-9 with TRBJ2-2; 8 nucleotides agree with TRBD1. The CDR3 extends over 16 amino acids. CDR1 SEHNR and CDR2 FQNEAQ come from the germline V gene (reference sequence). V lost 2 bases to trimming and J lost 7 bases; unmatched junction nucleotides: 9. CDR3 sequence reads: CASSLSRTGRNGELFF. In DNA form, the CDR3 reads TGTGCCAGCAGCTTATCCAGGACAGGGCGAAACGGGGAGCTGTTTTTT.

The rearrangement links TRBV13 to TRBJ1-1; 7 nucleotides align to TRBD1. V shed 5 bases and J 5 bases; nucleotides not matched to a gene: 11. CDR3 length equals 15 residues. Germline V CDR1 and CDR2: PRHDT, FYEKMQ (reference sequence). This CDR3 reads CASSPTRQGRTEAFF. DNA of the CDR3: TGTGCCAGCAGCCCGACTCGACAGGGTAGGACTGAAGCTTTCTTT.

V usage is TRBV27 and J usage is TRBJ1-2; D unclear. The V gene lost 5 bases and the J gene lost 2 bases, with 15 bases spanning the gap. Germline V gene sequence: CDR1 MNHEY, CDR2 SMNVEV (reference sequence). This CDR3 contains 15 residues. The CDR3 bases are TGTGCCAGCAGTCATGATAGGAGGGCAAACTATGGCTACACCTTC. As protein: CASSHDRRANYGYTF.

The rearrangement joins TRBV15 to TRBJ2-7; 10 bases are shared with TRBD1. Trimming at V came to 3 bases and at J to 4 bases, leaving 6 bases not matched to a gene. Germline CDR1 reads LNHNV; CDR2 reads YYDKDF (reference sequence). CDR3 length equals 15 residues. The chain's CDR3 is CATSRETGGRYEQYF. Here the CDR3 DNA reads TGTGCCACCAGCAGGGAGACAGGGGGCCGGTACGAGCAGTACTTC.

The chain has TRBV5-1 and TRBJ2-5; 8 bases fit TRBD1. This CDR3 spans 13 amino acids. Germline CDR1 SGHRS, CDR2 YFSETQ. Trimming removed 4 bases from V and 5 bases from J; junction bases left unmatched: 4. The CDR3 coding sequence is TGCGCCAGCAGCCAGGGGGCAAGTGAGACCCAGTACTTC. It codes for CASSQGASETQYF.

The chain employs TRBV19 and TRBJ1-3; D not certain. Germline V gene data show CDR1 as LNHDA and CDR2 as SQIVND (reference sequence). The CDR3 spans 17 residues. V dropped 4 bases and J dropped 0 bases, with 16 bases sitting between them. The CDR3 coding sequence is TGTGCCAGTAGTAGCCCGGCGGTCGCCCGCTCTGGAAACACCATATATTTT. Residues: CASSSPAVARSGNTIYF.

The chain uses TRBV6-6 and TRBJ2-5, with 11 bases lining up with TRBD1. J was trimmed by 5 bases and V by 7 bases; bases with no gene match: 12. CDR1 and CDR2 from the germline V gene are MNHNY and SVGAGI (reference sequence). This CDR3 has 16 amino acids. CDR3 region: CASTPTGTGGMETQYF. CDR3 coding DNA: TGTGCCAGCACCCCGACCGGGACAGGGGGTATGGAGACCCAGTACTTC.

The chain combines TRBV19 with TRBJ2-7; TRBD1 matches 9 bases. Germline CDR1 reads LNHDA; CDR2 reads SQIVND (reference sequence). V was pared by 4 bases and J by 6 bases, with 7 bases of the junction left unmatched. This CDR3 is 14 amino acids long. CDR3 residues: CASSTGDRVREQYF. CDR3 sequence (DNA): TGTGCCAGTAGTACCGGGGACAGGGTACGCGAGCAGTACTTC.

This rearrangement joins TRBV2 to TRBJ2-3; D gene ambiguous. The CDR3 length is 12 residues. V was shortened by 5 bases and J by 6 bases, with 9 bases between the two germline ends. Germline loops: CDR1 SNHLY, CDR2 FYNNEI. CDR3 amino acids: CASSLTKDTQYF. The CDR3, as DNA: TGTGCCAGCAGTCTGACGAAGGATACGCAGTATTTT.

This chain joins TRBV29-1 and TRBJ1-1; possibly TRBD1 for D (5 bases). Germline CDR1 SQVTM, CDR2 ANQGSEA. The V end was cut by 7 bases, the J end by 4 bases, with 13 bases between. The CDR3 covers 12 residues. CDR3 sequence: CSGQTGATEAFF. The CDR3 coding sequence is TGCAGCGGGCAGACTGGGGCCACTGAAGCTTTCTTT.

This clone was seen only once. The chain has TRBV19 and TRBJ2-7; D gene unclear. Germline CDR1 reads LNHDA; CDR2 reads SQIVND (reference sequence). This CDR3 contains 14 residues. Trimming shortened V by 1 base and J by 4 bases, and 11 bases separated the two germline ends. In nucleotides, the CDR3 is TGTGCCAGTAGTATAGGTGGACGGATTTACGAGCAGTACTTC. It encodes CASSIGGRIYEQYF.

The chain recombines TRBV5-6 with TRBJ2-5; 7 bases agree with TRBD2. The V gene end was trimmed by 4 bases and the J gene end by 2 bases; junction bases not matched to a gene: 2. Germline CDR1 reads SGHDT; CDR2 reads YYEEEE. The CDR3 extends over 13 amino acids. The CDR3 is CASSLSGQETQYF. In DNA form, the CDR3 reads TGTGCCAGCAGCCTTAGCGGGCAAGAGACCCAGTACTTC.

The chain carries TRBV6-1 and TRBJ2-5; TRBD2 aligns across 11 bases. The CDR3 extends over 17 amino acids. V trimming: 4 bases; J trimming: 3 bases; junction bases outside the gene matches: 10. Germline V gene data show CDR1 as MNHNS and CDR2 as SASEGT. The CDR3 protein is CASSAPSRGLAEETQYF. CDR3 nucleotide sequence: TGTGCCAGCAGTGCTCCGTCGAGGGGACTAGCGGAAGAGACCCAGTACTTC.

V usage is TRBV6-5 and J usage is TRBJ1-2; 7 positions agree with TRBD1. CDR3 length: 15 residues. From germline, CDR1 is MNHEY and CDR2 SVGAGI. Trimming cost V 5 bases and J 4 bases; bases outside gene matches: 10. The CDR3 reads CASSTLRGSLYGYTF. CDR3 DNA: TGTGCCAGCAGTACGCTCAGGGGGTCGCTCTATGGCTACACCTTC.

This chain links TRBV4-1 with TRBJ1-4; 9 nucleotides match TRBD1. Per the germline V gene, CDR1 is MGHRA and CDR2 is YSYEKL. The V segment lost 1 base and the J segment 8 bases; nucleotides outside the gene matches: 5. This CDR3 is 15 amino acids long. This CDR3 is CASSQGDRGYEKLFF. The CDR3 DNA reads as TGCGCCAGCAGCCAAGGTGACAGGGGGTACGAAAAACTGTTTTTT.

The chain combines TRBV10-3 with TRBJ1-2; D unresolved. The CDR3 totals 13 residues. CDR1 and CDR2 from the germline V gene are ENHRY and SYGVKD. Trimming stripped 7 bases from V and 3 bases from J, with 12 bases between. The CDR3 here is CAINSKEDYGYTF. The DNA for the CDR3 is TGTGCCATCAACTCTAAAGAAGACTATGGCTACACCTTC.

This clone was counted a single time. Here the CDR3 reads CASSQAGTEAFF. The CDR3 region has the DNA TGCGCCAGCAGCCAAGCCGGGACTGAAGCTTTCTTT. This chain uses TRBV4-1 with TRBJ1-1; D not certain. V shed 1 base and J shed 5 bases, with 5 bases lying between them. The CDR3 extends over 12 amino acids. Germline CDR1 is MGHRA and CDR2 is YSYEKL.

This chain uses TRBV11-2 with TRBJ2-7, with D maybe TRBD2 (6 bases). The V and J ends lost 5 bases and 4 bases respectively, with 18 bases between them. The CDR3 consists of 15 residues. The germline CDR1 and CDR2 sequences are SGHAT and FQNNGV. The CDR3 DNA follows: TGTGCCAGCAGCCACGATCCGGACTACATGTACGAGCAGTACTTC. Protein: CASSHDPDYMYEQYF.

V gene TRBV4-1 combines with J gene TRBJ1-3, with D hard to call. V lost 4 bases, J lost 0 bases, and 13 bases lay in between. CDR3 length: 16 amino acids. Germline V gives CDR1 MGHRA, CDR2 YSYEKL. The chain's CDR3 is CASSPEDSSSGNTIYF. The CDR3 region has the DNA TGCGCCAGCAGCCCGGAGGACTCAAGCTCTGGAAACACCATATATTTT.

Here the CDR3 DNA reads TGTGCCAGTTCCTACCTAGCGCAATCCTACGAGCAGTTCTTC. Translation gives CASSYLAQSYEQFF. The V and J genes are TRBV19 and TRBJ2-7, with a possible D match to TRBD2 (6 bases). The closer fit of TRBJ2-1 to the DNA end suggests the J call may be wrong. The CDR3 spans 14 residues. Germline V CDR1 and CDR2: LNHDA, SQIVND (reference sequence).

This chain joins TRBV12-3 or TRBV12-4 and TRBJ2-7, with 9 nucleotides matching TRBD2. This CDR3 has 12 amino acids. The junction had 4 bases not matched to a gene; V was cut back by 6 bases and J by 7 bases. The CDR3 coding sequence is TGTGCCAGCAGCCGGACTAGCGCAGAGCAGTACTTC. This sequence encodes CASSRTSAEQYF.

The CDR3 coding sequence is TGTGCCAGCATGGGAGGGGAGCTGTTTTTT. Protein product: CASMGGELFF. The V call is TRBV5-5, the J call TRBJ2-2; unclear D gene. V gave up 6 bases and J gave up 8 bases, with 5 bases separating them. The CDR3 covers 10 residues. Looked up from germline, CDR1 is SGHKS and CDR2 is YYEKEE (reference sequence). Supplemented by reference TRBV5-5 and TRBJ2-2, the full variable domain reads DAGVTQSPTHLIKTRGQQVTLRCSPISGHKSVSWYQQVLGQGPQFIFQYYEKEERGRGNFPDRFSARQFPNYSSELNVNALLLGDSALYLCASMGGELFFGEGSRLTVL.

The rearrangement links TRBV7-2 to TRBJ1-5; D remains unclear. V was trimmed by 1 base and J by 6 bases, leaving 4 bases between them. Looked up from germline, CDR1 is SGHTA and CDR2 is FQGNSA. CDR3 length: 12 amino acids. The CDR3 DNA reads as TGTGCCAGCAGCTTAGACCTTCAGCCCCAGCATTTT. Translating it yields CASSLDLQPQHF. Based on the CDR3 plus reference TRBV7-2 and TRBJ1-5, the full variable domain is GAGVSQSPSNKVTEKGKDVELRCDPISGHTALYWYRQSLGQGLEFLIYFQGNSAPDKSGLPSDRFSAERTGGSVSTLTIQRTQQEDSAVYLCASSLDLQPQHFGDGTRLSIL.

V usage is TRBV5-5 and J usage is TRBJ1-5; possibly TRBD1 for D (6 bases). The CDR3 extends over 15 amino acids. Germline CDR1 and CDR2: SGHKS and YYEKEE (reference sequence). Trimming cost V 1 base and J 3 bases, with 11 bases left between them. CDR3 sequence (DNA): TGTGCCAGCAGCTTGTTTGCAGGGGACAATCAGCCCCAGCATTTT. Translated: CASSLFAGDNQPQHF.